Each of the 2 T cell receptor beta chains below was sequenced from the same sample in a study of blood T cell repertoires in COVID-19 (dated by TCRdb to 2018 to 2020). The receptor library was made with the immunoSEQ multiplex PCR assay. The table was pulled from immuneACCESS by TCRdb, which kept in-frame rearrangements only. Such tables lose some clones; where checked, under half of the loss comes from unresolved V genes, and the rest has no known cause. The sample table shows 130,000 to 150,000 clones, and more than 70% are seen once. The top ten constitute about 1.5% of the sample. Input material: peripheral blood. Every receptor here comes from a human donor in a cohort sampled during active COVID-19.

The rearrangement joins TRBV12-3 or TRBV12-4 to TRBJ2-7; perhaps TRBD1 as D (6 bases). The CDR3 has 13 residues. Trimming removed 5 bases from V and 6 bases from J, with 14 bases in between. In DNA form, the CDR3 reads TGTGCCAGCAGTCTCGACAGGTTCGGCGAGCAGTACTTC. Its translation: CASSLDRFGEQYF.

The chain links TRBV5-4 to TRBJ1-6; 7 bases line up with TRBD1. This CDR3 spans 16 amino acids. Germline CDR1 and CDR2: SGHNT and YYREEE (reference sequence). The J segment lost 0 bases and the V segment lost 2 bases, leaving 2 bases of the junction unmatched. The CDR3 DNA sequence: TGTGCCAGCAGCTTTGCAGGGGGCTCCTATAATTCACCCCTCCACTTT. Translated, it gives CASSFAGGSYNSPLHF.